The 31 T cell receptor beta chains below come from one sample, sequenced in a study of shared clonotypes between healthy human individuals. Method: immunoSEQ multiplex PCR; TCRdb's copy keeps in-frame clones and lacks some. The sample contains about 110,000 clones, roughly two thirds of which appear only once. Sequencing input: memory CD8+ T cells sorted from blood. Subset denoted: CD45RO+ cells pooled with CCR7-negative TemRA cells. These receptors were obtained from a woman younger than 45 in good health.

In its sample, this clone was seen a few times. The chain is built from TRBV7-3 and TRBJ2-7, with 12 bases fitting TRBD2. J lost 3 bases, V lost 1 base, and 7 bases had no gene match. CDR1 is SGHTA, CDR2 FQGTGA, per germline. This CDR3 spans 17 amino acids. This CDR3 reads CASSLRASGRAFYEQYF. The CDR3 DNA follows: TGTGCCAGCAGCTTAAGAGCTAGCGGGAGGGCCTTCTACGAGCAGTACTTC.

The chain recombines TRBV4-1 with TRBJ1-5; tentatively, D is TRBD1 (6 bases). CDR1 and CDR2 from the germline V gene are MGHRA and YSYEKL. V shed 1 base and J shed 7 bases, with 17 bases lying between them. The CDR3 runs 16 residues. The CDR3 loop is CASSQGFVRDKQPQHF. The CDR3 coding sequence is TGCGCCAGCAGCCAAGGTTTTGTCCGGGACAAGCAGCCCCAGCATTTT.

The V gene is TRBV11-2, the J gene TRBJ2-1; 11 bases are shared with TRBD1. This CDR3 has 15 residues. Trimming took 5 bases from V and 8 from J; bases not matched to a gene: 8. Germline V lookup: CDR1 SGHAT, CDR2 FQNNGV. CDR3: CASSLGTGGLDEQFF. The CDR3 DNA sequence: TGTGCCAGCAGCCTCGGGACAGGGGGTTTGGATGAGCAGTTCTTC.

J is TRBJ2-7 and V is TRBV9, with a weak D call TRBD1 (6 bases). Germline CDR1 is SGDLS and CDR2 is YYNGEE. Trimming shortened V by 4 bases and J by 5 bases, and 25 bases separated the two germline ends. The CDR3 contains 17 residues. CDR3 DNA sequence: TGTGCCAGCAGCCCCCCACGAGGGTTACAGGGCAGCCACGAGCAGTACTTC. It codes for CASSPPRGLQGSHEQYF.

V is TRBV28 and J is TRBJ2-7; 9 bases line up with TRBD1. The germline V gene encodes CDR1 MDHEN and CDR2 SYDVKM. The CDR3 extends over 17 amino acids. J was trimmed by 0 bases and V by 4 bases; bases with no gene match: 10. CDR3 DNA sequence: TGTGCCAGCAGTTACCCCCGGGACAGGGATTACTCCTACGAGCAGTACTTC. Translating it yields CASSYPRDRDYSYEQYF.

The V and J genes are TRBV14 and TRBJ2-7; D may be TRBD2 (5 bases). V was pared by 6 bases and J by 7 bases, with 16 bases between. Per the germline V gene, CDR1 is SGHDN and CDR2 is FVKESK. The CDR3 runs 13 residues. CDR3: CASSSGLLGEQYF. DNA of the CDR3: TGTGCCAGCAGTTCCGGACTTCTCGGGGAGCAGTACTTC.

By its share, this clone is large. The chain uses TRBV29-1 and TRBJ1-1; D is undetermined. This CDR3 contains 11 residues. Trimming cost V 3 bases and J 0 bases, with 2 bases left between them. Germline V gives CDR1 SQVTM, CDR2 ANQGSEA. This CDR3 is CSVELNTEAFF. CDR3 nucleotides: TGCAGCGTTGAGCTGAACACTGAAGCTTTCTTT.

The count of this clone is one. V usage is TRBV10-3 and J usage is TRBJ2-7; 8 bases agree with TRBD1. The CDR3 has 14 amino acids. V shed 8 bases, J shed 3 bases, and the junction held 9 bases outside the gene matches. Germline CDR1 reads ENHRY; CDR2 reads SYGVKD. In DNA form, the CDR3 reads TGTGCCATCTCTCAGGGGGCGGCTGGCTACGAGCAGTACTTC. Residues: CAISQGAAGYEQYF.

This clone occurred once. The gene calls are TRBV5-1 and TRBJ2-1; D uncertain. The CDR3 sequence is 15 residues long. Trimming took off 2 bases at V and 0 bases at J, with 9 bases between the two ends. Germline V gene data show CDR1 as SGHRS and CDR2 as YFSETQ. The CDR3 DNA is TGCGCCAGCAGCTTTACTACAGCCTCCTACAATGAGCAGTTCTTC. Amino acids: CASSFTTASYNEQFF.

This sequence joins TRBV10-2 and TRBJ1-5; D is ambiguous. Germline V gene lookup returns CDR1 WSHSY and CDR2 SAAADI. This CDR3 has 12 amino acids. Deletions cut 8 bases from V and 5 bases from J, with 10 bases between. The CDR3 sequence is CASGNGDQPQHF. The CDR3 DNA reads TGCGCCAGCGGAAATGGAGATCAGCCCCAGCATTTT.

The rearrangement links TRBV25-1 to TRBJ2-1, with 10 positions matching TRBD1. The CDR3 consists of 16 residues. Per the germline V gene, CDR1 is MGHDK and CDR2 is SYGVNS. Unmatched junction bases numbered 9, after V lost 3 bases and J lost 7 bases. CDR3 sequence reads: CASSDLGQGESNEQFF. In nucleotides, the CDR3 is TGTGCCAGCAGTGACCTCGGACAGGGGGAATCGAATGAGCAGTTCTTC.

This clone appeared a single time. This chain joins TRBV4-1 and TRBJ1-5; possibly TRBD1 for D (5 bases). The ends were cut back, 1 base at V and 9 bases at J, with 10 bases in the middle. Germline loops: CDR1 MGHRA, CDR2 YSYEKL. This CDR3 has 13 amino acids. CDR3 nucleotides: TGCGCCAGCAGCCAAGGGGGGGGATGGCCCCAGCATTTT. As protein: CASSQGGGWPQHF.

CDR3 protein: CASSEIRNTGELFF. CDR3 DNA sequence: TGTGCCAGCAGTGAGATCAGAAACACCGGGGAGCTGTTTTTT. The chain carries TRBV2 and TRBJ2-2; D unresolved. V lost 3 bases, J lost 2 bases, and 7 bases lay in between. The CDR3 is 14 amino acids. The V gene's germline CDR1 is SNHLY and CDR2 FYNNEI.

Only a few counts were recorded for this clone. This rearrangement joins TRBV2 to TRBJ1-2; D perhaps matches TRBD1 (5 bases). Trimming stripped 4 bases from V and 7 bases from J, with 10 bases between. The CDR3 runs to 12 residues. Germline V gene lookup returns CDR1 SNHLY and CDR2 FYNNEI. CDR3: CASSGQTGGYTF. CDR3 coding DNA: TGTGCCAGCAGTGGACAGACGGGTGGCTACACCTTC.

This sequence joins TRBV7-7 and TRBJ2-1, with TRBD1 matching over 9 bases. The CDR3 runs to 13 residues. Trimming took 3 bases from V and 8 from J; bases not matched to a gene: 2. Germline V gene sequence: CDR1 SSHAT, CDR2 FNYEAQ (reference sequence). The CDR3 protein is CASSFDRGYEQFF. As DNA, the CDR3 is TGTGCCAGCAGCTTTGACAGGGGGTATGAGCAGTTCTTC.

Here the CDR3 DNA reads TGTGCCAGCAGCGGGGGAGCCCCCTACGAGCAGTACTTC. Translating gives CASSGGAPYEQYF. The chain combines TRBV27 with TRBJ2-7, with D possibly being TRBD2 (6 bases). V lost 6 bases and J lost 2, with 11 bases in between. The CDR3 has 13 amino acids. In germline, CDR1 is MNHEY, CDR2 SMNVEV (reference sequence).

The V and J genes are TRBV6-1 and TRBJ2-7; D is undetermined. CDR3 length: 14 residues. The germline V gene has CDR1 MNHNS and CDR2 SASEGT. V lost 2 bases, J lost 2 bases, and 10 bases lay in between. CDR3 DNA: TGTGCCAGCAGTGAACGGCACAAACCCTACGAGCAGTACTTC. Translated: CASSERHKPYEQYF.

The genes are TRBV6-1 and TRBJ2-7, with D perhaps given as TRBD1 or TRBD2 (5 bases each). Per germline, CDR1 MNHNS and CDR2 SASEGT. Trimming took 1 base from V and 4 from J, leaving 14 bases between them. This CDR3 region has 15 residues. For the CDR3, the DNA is TGTGCCAGCAGTGAAGTATCGGGGACGCGATACGAGCAGTACTTC. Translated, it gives CASSEVSGTRYEQYF.

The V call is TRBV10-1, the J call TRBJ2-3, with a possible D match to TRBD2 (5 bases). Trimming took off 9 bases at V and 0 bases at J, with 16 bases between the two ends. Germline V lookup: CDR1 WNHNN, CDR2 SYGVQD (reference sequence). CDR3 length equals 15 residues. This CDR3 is CARSGPKLSTDTQYF. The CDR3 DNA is TGCGCCAGAAGCGGCCCAAAGCTTAGCACAGATACGCAGTATTTT.

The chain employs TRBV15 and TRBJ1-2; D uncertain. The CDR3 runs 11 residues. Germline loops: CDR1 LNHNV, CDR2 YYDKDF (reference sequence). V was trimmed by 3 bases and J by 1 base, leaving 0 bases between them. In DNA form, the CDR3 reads TGTGCCACCAGCAGTAACTATGGCTACACCTTC. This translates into CATSSNYGYTF. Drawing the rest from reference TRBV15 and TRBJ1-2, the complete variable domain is DAMVIQNPRYQVTQFGKPVTLSCSQTLNHNVMYWYQQKSSQAPKLLFHYYDKDFNNEADTPDNFQSRRPNTSFCFLDIRSPGLGDTAMYLCATSSNYGYTFGSGTRLTVV.

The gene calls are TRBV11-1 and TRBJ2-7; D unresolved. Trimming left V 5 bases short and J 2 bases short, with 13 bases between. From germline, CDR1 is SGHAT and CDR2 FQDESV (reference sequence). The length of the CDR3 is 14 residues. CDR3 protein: CASSPSGFTYEQYF. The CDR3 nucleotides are TGTGCCAGCAGCCCTAGTGGGTTCACCTACGAGCAGTACTTC.

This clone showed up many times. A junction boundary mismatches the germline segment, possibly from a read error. CDR3 coding DNA: TGTGCCATCAGTGACACCGACACAGATACGCAGTATTTT. Its protein product is CAISDTDTDTQYF. The chain joins TRBV6-4 to TRBJ2-3, with no clear D. This CDR3 region has 13 residues. Per the germline V gene, CDR1 is MRHNA and CDR2 is SNTAGT.

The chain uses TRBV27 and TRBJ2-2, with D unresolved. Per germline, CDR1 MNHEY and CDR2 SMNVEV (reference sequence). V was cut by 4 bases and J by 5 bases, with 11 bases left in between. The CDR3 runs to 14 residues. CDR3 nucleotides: TGTGCCAGCAGTTACGAAAGGGTGACCGGGGAGCTGTTTTTT. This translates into CASSYERVTGELFF.

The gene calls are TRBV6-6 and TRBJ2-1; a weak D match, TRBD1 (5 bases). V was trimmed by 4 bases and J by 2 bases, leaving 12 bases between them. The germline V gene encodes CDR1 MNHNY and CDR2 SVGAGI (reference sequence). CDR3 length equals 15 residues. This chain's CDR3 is CASSSSRVTYNEQFF. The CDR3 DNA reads TGTGCCAGCAGTTCATCCAGGGTTACCTACAATGAGCAGTTCTTC.

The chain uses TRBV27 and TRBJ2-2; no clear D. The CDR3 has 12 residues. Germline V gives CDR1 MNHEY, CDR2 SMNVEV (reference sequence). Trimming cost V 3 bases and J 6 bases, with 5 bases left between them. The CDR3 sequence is CASSFHPGELFF. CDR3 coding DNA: TGTGCCAGCAGTTTTCATCCCGGGGAGCTGTTTTTT.

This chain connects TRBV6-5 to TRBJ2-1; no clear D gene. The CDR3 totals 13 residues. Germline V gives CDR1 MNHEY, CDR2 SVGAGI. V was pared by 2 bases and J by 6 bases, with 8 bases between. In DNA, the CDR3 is TGTGCCAGCAGTTACGAAGTAGGCAATGAGCAGTTCTTC. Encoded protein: CASSYEVGNEQFF.

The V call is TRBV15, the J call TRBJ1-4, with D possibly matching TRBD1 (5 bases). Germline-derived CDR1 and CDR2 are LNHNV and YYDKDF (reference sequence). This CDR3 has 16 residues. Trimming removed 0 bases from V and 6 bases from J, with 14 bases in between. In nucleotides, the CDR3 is TGTGCCACCAGCAGAGATCGAGGGACCGGGGATGAAAAACTGTTTTTT. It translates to CATSRDRGTGDEKLFF.

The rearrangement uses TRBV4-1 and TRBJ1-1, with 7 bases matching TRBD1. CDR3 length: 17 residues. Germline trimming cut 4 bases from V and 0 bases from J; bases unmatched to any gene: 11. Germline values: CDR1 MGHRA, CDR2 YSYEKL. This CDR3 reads CASSPPSWTGMNTEAFF. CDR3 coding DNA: TGCGCCAGCAGCCCTCCTTCCTGGACAGGAATGAACACTGAAGCTTTCTTT.

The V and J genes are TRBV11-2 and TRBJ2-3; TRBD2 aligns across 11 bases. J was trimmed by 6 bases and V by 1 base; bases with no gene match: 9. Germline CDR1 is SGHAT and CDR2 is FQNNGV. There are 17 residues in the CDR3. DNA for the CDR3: TGTGCCAGCAGCTTAGGGGGTAGCGGGAGGGCCTGGGATACGCAGTATTTT. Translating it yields CASSLGGSGRAWDTQYF.

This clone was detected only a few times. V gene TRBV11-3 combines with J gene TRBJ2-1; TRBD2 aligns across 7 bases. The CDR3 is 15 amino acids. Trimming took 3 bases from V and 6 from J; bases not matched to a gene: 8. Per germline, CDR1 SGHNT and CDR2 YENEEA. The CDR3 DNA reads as TGTGCCAGCAGCTTGGCGGGAGCTGTTTCCAATGAGCAGTTCTTC. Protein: CASSLAGAVSNEQFF.

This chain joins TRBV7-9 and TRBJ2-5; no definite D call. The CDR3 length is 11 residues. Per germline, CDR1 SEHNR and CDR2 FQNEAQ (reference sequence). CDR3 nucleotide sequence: TGTGCGGTCCCGCGGCGGGAGACCCAGTACTTC. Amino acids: CAVPRRETQYF.